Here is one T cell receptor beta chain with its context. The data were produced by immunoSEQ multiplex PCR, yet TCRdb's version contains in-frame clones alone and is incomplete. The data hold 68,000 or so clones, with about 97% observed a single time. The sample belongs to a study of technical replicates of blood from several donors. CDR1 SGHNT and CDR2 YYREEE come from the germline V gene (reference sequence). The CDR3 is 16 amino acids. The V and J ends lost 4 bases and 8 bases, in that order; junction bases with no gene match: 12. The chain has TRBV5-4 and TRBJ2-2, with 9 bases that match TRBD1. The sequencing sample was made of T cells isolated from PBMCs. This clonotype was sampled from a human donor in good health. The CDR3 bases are TGTGCCAGCAGCGGTGCCGGGACAGGGTATTCGGGGGAGCTGTTTTTT. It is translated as CASSGAGTGYSGELFF.